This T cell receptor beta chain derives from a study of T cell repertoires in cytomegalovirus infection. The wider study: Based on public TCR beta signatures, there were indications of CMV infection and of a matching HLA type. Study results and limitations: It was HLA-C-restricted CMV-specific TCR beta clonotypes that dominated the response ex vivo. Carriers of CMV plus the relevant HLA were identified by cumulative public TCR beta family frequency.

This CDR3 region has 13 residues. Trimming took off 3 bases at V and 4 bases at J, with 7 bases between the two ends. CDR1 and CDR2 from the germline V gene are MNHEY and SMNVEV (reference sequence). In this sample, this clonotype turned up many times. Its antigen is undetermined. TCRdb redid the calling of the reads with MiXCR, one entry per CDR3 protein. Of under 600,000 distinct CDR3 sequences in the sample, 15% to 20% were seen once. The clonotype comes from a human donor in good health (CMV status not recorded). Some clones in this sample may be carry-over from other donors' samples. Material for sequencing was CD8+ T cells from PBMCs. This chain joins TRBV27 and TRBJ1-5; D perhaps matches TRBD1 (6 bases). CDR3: CASSFRGNQPQHF. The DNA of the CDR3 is TGTGCCAGCAGTTTCAGGGGTAATCAGCCCCAGCATTTT.